This TCR beta chain appears in the sequencing data of a study of T cell changes during pregnancy in multiple sclerosis. V was cut by 0 bases and J by 8 bases, with 9 bases left in between. CDR3 length: 14 amino acids. CDR1 is SGDLS and CDR2 is YYNGEE in the germline V gene. Data came from immunoSEQ multiplex PCR; TCRdb stores just in-frame clones and leaves some out. The repertoire includes about 68,000 clones, under 95% of them detected once, and roughly 0.8% sits in the top ten. This receptor was taken from a female donor with multiple sclerosis, enrolled in a pregnancy study. This material consisted of peripheral blood, taken in the second trimester of pregnancy. The chain links TRBV9 to TRBJ1-6; tentatively, D is TRBD1 (5 bases). CDR3 DNA: TGTGCCAGCAGCGTAGCCAGGGTAGATTCACCCCTCCACTTT. Protein product: CASSVARVDSPLHF.